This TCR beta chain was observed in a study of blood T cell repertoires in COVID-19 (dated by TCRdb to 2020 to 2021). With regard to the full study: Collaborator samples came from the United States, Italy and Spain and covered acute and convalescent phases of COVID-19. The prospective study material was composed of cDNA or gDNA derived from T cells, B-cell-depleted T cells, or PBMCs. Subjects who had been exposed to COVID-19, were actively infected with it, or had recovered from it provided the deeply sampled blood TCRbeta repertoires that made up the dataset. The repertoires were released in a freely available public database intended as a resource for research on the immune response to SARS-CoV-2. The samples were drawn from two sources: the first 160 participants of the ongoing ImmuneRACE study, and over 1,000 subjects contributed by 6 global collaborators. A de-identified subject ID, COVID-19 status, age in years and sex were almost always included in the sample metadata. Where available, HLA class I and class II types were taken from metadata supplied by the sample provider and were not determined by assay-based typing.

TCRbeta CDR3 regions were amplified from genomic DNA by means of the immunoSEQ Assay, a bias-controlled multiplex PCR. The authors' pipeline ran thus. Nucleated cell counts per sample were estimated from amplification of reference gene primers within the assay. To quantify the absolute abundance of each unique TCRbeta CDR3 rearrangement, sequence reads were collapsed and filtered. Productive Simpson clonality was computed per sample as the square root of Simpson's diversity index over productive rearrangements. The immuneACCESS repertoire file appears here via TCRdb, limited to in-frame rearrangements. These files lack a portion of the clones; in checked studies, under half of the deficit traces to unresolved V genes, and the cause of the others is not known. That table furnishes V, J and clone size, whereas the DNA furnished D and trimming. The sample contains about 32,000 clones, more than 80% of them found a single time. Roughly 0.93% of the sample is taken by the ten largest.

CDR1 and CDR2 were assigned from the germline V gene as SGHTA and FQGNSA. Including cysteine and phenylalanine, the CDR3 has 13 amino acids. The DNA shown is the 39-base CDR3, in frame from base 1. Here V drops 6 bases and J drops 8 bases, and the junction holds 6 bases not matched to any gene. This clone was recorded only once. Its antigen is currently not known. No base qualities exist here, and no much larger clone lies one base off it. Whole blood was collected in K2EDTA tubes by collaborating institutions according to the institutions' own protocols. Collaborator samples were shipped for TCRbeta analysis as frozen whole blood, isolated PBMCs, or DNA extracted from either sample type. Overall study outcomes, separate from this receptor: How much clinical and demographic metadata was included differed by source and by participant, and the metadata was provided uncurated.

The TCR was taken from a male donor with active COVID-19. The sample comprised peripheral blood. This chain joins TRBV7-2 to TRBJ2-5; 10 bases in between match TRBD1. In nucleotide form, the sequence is TGTGCCAGCAGGCGGGACAGGGGCGAAACCCAGTACTTC. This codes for CASRRDRGETQYF.